This T cell receptor (beta chain) was sequenced during a study of T-cell reconstitution after alpha-beta-depleted transplantation in children. Study results and limitations: Several hundred expanded graft clones reportedly were the source of alpha-beta T cells about two months after transplant. Among T cells one year after transplant, newly produced cells accounted for most counts and diversity.

Preparation of the TCRbeta library involved a method that used unique molecular identifiers. One entry per CDR3 protein results from TCRdb running MiXCR on the PCR reads. The repertoire holds about 260,000 distinct CDR3 sequences, with roughly 7.7% as singletons. CDR1 and CDR2 (germline): DFQATT, SNEGSKA (reference sequence). This CDR3 region has 15 residues. The V and J ends lost 0 bases and 4 bases, in that order; junction bases with no gene match: 5. This clonotype turned up a few times. Its specificity is unknown. The rearrangement links TRBV20-1 to TRBJ1-1; 10 bases fit TRBD1. The sequence was obtained from a male patient aged 10-17 years who had a stem cell transplant for acute lymphoblastic leukemia, so the T cells may come from the graft donor. The sample in question was PBMCs, mostly from graft donor cells, obtained 180 days after TCRalphabeta/CD19-depleted stem cell transplant. The CDR3, as DNA: TGCAGTGCTAGAGACAGGGACAGGGGTAGCACTGAAGCTTTCTTT. It codes for CSARDRDRGSTEAFF.